This T cell receptor (beta chain) emerged from a study of T-cell reconstitution after alpha-beta-depleted transplantation in children. Study observations and caveats: T-cell counts and diversity were attributed mostly to newly produced T cells one year after transplant. Roughly two months post-transplant, alpha-beta T cells reportedly originated from several hundred graft clones that had expanded. At day 60, the high TCRbeta diversity found in some patients originated from recipient T cells and thymic progenitors that had survived.

This clonotype showed up just a few times. Its specificity is unknown. TCRbeta library construction was performed incorporating unique molecular identifiers. From the PCR reads, TCRdb called clonotypes with MiXCR, one entry per CDR3 protein. The table shows around 670,000 distinct CDR3 sequences, with around 13% occurring only once. The sequencing used PBMCs, collected before TCRalphabeta/CD19-depleted stem cell transplant. The sequence derives from a girl aged 2 to 9 with congenital amegakaryocytic thrombocytopenia, due to receive a stem cell transplant.

The CDR3 reads CASSLDWGEQYF. The CDR3 DNA sequence: TGTGCCAGCAGTTTAGACTGGGGAGAGCAGTACTTC. V gene TRBV12-3 or TRBV12-4 combines with J gene TRBJ2-7; D is uncertain. Trimming stripped 1 base from V and 7 bases from J, with 8 bases between. The CDR3 is 12 amino acids.